The entry that follows covers one TCR beta chain sequence. The entry originates in a study of spatial heterogeneity in lung cancer. Study-level information: Raw reads showed each unique TCR and UMI combination turning up more than ten times on average.

The time point: sample taken at primary tumor resection. Tumor, nontumor lung or frozen PBMC supplied whole RNA that was sequenced unsorted. Donors were around 70 untreated early-stage non-small cell lung cancer patients. TCRdb reprocessed the 5' RACE reads via MiXCR and lists one record per CDR3 protein. The sample consists of about 75,000 distinct CDR3 sequences, about 14% of them appearing once. This CDR3 comprises 14 residues. Germline values: CDR1 DFQATT, CDR2 SNEGSKA (reference sequence). Trimming removed 3 bases at V and 5 bases at J, with 16 bases between. This chain connects TRBV20-1 to TRBJ1-2, with TRBD1 as a possible D gene (6 bases). The receptor comes from a male donor with early-stage non-small cell lung cancer. Source: PBMCs, taken at surgery. The CDR3 region is CSASREEGVYGYTF. The CDR3 region has the DNA TGCAGTGCTAGTAGGGAGGAGGGGGTTTATGGCTACACCTTC.